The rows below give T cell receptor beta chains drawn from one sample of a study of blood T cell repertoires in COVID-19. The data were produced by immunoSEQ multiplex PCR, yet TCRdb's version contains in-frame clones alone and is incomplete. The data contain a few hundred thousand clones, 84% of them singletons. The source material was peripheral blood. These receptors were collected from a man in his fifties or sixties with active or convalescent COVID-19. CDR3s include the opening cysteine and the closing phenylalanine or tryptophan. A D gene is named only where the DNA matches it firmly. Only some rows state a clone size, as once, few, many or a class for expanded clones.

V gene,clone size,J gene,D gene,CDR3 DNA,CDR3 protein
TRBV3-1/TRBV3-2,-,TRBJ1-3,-,TGTGCCAGCAGCCAGCCCGGGTACTCTGGAAACACCATATATTTT,CASSQPGYSGNTIYF
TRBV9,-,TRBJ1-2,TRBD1,TGTGCCAGCAGCGCCACAGGGGCTAACTATGGCTACACCTTC,CASSATGANYGYTF
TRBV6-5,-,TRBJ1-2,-,TGTGCCAGCAGTTACTCGGGCAGGGGAAACTATGGCTACACCTTC,CASSYSGRGNYGYTF
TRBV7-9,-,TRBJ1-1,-,TGTGCCAGCAGCTTAGTGCAGGGCAGGGTCACTGAAGCTTTCTTT,CASSLVQGRVTEAFF
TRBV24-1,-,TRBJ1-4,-,TGTGCCAAGTGGGGCGGGGTAAATAGAAGGAGACAGTCTAATGAAAAACTGTTTTTT,CAKWGGVNRRRQSNEKLFF
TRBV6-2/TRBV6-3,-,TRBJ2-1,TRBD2,TGTGCCAGCAGCTCCGGGACTAGCGTGGGCAATGAGCAGTTCTTC,CASSSGTSVGNEQFF
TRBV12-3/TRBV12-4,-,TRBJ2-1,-,TGTGCCAGCAGCCTACGGGGTATAGGGGAGCAGTTCTTC,CASSLRGIGEQFF
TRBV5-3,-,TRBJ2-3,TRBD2,TGTGCCAGAATCGGGAGGGGACTAGCGTCTAATACGCAGTATTTT,CARIGRGLASNTQYF
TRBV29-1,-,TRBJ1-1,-,TGCAGCGCTCTATCTCGGACAGAGGCTTTCTTT,CSALSRTEAFF
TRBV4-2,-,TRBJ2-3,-,TGTGCCAGCAGCCCCCAAGAACCCATAGAGTCCGATACGCAGTATTTT,CASSPQEPIESDTQYF
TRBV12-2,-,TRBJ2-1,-,TGTGCAAGTCGCTCCCCGCCAGGGGACAGGGGCCATGAGCAGTTCTTC,CASRSPPGDRGHEQFF
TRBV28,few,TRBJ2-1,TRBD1,TGTGCCAGCAGTCTGGGACAGGCCAATGAGCAGTTCTTC,CASSLGQANEQFF
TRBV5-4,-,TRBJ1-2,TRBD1,TGTGCCAGCAGCACCCCCCTGGGGACAGGGGATGGCTACACCTTC,CASSTPLGTGDGYTF
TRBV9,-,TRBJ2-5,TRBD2,TGTGCCAGCAGCAAAGCCTTAGCGGGGGGAGGAGAGACCCAGTACTTC,CASSKALAGGGETQYF
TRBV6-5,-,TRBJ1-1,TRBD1,TGTGCCAGCAGTTCTGGAAGGGGGCTGGCTGAAGCTTTCTTT,CASSSGRGLAEAFF